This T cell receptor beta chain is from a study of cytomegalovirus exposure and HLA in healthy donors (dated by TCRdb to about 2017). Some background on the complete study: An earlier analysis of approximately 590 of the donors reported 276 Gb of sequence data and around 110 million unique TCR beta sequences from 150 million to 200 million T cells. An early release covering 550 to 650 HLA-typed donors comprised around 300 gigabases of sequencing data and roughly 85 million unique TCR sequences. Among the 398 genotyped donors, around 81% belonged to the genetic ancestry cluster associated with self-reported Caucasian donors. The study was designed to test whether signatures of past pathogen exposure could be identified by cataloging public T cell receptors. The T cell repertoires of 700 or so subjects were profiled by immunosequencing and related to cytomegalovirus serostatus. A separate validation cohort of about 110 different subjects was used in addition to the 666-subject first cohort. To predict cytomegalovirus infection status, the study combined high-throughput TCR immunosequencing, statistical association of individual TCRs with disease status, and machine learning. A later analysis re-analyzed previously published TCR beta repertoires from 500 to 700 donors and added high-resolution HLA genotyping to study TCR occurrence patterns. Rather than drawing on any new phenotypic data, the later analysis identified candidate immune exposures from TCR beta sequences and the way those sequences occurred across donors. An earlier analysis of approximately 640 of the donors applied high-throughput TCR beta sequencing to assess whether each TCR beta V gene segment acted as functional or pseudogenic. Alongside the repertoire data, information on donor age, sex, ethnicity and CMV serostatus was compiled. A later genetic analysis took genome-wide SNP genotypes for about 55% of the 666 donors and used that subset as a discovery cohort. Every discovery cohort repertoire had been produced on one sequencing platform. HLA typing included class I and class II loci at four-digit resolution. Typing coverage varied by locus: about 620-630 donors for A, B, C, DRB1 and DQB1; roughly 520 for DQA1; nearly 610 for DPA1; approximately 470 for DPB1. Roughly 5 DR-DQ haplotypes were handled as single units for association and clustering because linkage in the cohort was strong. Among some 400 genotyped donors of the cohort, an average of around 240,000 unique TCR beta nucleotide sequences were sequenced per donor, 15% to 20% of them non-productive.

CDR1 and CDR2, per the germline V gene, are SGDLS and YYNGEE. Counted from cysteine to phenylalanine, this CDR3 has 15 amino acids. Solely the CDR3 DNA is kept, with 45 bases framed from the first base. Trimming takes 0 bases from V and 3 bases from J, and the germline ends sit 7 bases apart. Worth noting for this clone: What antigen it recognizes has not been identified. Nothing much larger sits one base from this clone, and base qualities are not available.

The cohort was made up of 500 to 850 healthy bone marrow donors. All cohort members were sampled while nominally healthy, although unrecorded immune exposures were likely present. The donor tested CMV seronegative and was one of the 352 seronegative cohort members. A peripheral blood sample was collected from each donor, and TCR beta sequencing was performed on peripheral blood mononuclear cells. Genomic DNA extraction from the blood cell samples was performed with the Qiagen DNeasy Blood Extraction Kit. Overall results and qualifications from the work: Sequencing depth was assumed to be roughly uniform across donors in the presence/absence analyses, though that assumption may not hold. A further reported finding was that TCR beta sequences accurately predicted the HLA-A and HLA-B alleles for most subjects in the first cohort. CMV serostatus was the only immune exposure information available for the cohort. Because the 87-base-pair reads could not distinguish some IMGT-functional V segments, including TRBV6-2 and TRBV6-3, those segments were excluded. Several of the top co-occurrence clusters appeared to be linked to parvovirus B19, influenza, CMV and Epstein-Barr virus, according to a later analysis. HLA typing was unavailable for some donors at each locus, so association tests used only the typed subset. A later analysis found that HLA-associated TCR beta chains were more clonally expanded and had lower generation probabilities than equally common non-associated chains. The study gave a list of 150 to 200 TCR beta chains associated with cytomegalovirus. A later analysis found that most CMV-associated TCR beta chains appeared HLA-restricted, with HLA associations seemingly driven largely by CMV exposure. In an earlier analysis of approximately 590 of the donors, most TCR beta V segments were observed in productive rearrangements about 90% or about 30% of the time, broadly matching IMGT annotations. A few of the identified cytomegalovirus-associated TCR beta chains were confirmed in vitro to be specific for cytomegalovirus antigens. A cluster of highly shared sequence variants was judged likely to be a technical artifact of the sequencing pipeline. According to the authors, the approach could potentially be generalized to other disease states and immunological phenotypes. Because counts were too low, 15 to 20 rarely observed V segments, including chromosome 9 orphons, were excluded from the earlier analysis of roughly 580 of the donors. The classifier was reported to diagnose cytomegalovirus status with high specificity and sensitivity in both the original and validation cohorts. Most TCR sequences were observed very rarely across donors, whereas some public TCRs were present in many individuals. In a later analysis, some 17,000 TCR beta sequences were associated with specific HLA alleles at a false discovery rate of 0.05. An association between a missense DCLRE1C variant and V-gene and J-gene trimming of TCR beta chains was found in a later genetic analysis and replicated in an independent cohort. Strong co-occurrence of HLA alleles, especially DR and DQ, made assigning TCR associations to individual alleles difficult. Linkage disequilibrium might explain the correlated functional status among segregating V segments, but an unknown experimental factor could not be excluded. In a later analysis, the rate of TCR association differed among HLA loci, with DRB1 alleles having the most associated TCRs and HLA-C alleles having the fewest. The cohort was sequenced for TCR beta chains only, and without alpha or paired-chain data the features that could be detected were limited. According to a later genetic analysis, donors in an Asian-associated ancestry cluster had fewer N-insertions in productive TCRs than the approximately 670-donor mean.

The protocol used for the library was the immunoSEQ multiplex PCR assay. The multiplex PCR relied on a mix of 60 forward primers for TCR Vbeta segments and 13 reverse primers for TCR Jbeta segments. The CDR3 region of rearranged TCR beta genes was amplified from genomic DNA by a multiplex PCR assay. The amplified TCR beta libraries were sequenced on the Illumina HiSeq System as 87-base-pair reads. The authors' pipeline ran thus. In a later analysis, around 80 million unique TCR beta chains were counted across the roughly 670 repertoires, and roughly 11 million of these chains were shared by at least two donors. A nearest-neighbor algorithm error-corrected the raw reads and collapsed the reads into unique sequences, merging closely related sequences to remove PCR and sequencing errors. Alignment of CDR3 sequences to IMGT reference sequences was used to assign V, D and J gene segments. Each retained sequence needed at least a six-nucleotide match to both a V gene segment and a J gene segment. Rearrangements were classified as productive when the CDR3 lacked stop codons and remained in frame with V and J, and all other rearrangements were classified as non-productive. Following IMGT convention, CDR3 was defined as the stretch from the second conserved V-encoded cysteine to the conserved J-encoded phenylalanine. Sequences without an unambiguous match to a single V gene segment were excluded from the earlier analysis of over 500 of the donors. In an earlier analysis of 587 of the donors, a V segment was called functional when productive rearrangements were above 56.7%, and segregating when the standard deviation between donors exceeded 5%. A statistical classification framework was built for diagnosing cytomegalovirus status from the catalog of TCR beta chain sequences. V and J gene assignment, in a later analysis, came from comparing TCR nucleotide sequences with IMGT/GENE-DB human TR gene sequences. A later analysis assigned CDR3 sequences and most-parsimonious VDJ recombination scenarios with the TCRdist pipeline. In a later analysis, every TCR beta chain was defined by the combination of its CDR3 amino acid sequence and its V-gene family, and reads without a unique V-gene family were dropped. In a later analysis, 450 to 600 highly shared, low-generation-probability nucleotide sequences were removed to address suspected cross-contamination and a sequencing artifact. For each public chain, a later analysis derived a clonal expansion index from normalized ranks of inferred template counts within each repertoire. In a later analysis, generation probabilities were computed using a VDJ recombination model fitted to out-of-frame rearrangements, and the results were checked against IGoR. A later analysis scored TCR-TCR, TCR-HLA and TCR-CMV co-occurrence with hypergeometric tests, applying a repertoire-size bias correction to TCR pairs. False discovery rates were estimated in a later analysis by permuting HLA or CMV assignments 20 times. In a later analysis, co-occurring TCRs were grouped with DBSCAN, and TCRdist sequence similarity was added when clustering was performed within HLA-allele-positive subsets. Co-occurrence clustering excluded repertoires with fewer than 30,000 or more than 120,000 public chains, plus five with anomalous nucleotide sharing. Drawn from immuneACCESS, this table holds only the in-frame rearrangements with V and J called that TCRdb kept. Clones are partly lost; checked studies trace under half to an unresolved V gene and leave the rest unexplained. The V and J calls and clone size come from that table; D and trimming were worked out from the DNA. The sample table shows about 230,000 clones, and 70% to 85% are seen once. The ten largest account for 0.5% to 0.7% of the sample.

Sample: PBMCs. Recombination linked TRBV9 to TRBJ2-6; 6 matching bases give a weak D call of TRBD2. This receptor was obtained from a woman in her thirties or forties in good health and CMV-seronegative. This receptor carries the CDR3 CASSVGGVGANVLTF. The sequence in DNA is TGTGCCAGCAGCGTAGGGGGGGTTGGGGCCAACGTCCTGACTTTC.